This T cell receptor beta chain comes out of a study of T cell responses to AZD1222 COVID-19 vaccine. Profiled with immunoSEQ multiplex PCR; TCRdb holds only in-frame clones, not every one. There are 100,000 to 150,000 clones in the sample; 86% occur only once, and 12% lies in the top ten. V shed 3 bases, J shed 4 bases, and the junction held 11 bases outside the gene matches. Germline assignment: CDR1 SGDLS and CDR2 YYNGEE. The CDR3 contains 16 residues. The V and J genes are TRBV9 and TRBJ2-3; TRBD2 agrees at 7 bases. The sequence was collected from an adult in good health. Specimen: peripheral blood, collected on day 0 of AZD1222 vaccination. This chain's CDR3 is CASSAVGLAVSDTQYF. The CDR3 nucleotides read TGTGCCAGCAGCGCCGTGGGGCTAGCGGTATCAGATACGCAGTATTTT.